One TCR beta chain is described in this entry. No antigen is known for it. This sample was included in a study of early T cells in non-severe SARS-CoV-2 infection. As for the study in general: Sequencing of unsorted whole blood was done on bulk RNA, leaving chains unpaired. Overall study results and limits: Comparison of clonotypes with VDJdb favored anti-spike CD8 responses while missing private and CD4 specificities.

As part of library construction, unique molecular identifiers were attached to individual cDNA molecules. TCRdb used MiXCR to reprocess the 5' RACE reads, holding one entry per CDR3 protein. Altogether more than 85,000 distinct CDR3 sequences are present, about 12% being singletons, with the ten largest covering less than 4.5%. The CDR3 length is 13 residues. CDR1 is DFQATT, CDR2 SNEGSKA, per germline (reference sequence). V gave up 3 bases and J gave up 1 base, with 9 bases separating them. The chain couples TRBV20-1 to TRBJ1-2, with unresolved D. The sample in question was whole blood, obtained at baseline. The clonotype comes from an adult who was a healthcare worker with PCR-confirmed SARS-CoV-2 infection or an uninfected control (not recorded which). CDR3 loop: CSARNSVNYGYTF. The CDR3 DNA sequence: TGCAGTGCTAGGAACAGCGTTAACTATGGCTACACCTTC.